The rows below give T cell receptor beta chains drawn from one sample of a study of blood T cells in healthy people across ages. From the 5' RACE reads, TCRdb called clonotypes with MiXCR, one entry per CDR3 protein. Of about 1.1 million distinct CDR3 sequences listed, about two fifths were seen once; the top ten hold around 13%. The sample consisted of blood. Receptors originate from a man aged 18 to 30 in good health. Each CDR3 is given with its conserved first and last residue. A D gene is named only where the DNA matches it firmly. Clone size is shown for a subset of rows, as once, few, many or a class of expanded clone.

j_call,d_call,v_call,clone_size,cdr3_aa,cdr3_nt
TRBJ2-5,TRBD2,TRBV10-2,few,CASSSGTSGLQETQYF,TGCGCCAGCAGTTCCGGGACTAGCGGCCTCCAAGAGACCCAGTACTTC
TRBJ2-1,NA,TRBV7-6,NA,CASSLTGRGSIHEQFF,TGTGCCAGCAGCTTAACGGGCAGGGGAAGTATCCATGAGCAGTTCTTC
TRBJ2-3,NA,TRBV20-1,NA,CSARIRRPGLGTQYF,TGCAGTGCTAGAATCCGACGTCCAGGCTTGGGTACGCAGTATTTT
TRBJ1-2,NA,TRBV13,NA,CASSAARGNYGYTF,TGTGCCAGCAGCGCCGCCAGGGGTAACTATGGCTACACCTTC
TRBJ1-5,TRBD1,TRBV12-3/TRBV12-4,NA,CASSSPGQGKDQPQHF,TGTGCCAGCAGTTCCCCAGGACAGGGTAAGGATCAGCCCCAGCATTTT
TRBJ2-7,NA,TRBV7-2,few,CASSLAFSGGLLRDEQYF,TGTGCCAGCAGCTTAGCTTTCTCGGGGGGCCTCTTGAGGGATGAGCAGTACTTC
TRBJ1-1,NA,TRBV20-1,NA,CSAMTGAQPGGTEAFF,TGCAGTGCAATGACCGGGGCCCAACCCGGGGGCACTGAAGCTTTCTTT
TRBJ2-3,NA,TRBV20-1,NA,CSTPLGSADTQYF,TGCAGTACTCCACTTGGGTCCGCAGATACGCAGTATTTT
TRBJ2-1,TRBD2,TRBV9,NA,CASSDGTSGGTTYNEQFF,TGTGCCAGCAGCGACGGGACTAGCGGGGGGACGACTTACAATGAGCAGTTCTTC
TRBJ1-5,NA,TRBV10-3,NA,CAISESLGRGQPQHF,TGTGCCATCAGTGAGTCTTTGGGGAGGGGTCAGCCCCAGCATTTT
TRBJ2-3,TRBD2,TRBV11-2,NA,CASSPGLAGESTQYF,TGTGCCAGCAGCCCGGGACTAGCGGGGGAGAGTACGCAGTATTTT
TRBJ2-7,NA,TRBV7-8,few,CASSPQLSYEQYF,TGTGCCAGCAGCCCACAGCTCTCCTACGAGCAGTACTTC
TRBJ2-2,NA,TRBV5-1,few,CASSLGRWSGELFF,TGCGCCAGCAGCTTGGGAAGGTGGTCCGGGGAGCTGTTTTTT
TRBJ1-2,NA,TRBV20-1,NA,CSARPPGDSSGYTF,TGCAGTGCCAGACCCCCAGGGGATAGTTCTGGCTACACCTTC
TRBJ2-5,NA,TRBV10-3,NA,CAISVRGETQYF,TGTGCCATCAGTGTTCGGGGAGAGACCCAGTACTTC
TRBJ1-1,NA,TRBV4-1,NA,CASNQGRTEAFF,TGCGCCAGCAACCAAGGGAGGACTGAAGCTTTCTTT
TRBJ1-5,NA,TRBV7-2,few,CASSRDVQGNRPQHF,TGTGCCAGCAGCCGAGATGTACAGGGTAACCGGCCCCAGCATTTT
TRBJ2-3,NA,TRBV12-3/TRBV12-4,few,CASSFGAADTQYF,TGTGCCAGCAGTTTCGGGGCGGCAGATACGCAGTATTTT
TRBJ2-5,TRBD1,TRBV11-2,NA,CANSMGQGQETQYF,TGTGCCAACAGCATGGGACAGGGACAAGAGACCCAGTACTTC
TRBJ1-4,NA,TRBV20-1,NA,CSARDGSFNEKLFF,TGCAGTGCTAGAGATGGAAGTTTTAATGAAAAACTGTTTTTT
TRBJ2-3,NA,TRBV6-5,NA,CASQGGVGSTDTQYF,TGTGCCAGCCAGGGGGGAGTTGGTTCCACAGATACGCAGTATTTT
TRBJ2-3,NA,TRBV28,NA,CASSLDRTQYF,TGTGCCAGCAGTTTAGATCGTACGCAGTATTTT
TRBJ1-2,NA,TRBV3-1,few,CASSHEGRGYTF,TGTGCCAGCAGCCATGAAGGAAGGGGCTACACCTTC
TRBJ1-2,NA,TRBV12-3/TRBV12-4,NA,CASGKEGYGYTF,TGTGCCAGCGGTAAGGAGGGGTATGGCTACACCTTC
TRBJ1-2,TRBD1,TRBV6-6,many,CASSYDDRGVGYTF,TGTGCCAGCAGTTACGACGACAGGGGCGTTGGCTACACCTTC
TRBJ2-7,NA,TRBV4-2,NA,CASSQDWSRGVNEQYF,TGTGCCAGCAGCCAAGACTGGTCGAGGGGGGTCAATGAGCAGTACTTC